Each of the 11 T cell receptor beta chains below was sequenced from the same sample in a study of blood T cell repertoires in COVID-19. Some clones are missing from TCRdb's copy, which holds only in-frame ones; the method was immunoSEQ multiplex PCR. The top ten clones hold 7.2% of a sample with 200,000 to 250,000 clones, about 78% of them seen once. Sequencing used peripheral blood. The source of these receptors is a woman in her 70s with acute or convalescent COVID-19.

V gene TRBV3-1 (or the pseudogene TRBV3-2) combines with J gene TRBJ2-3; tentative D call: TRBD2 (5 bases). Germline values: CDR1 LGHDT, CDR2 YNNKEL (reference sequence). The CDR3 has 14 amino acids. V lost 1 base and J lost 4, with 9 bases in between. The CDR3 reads CASSQVLASDTQYF. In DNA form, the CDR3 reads TGTGCCAGCAGCCAAGTTTTAGCGTCAGATACGCAGTATTTT.

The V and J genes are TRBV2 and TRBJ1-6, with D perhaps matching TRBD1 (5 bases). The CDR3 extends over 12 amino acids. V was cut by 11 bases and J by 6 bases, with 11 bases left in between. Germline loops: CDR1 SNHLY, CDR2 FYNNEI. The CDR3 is CAGFGGNSPLHF. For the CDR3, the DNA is TGTGCCGGCTTCGGGGGTAATTCACCCCTCCACTTT.

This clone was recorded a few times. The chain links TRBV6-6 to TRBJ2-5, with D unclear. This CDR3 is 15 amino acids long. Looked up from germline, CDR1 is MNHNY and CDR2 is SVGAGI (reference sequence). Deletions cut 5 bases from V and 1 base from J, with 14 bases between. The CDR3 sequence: CASSPSERLQETQYF. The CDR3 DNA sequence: TGTGCCAGCAGTCCCTCAGAGAGACTCCAAGAGACCCAGTACTTC.

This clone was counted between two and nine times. The CDR3 DNA follows: TGCGCCAGCAGCCCCTCCCCCGGGGAAAAACTGTTTTTT. This sequence encodes CASSPSPGEKLFF. This chain connects TRBV4-1 to TRBJ1-4; D is unclear. Germline V lookup: CDR1 MGHRA, CDR2 YSYEKL. Trimming took 4 bases from V and 8 from J, leaving 11 bases between them. This CDR3 region has 13 residues.

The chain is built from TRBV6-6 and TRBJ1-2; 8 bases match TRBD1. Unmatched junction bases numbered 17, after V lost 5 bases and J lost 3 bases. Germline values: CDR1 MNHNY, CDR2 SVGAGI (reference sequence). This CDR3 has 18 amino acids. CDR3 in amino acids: CASSLTGGGMLEHYGYTF. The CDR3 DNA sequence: TGTGCCAGCAGTCTCACAGGGGGAGGAATGTTGGAACACTATGGCTACACCTTC.

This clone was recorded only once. The CDR3 protein is CASSDPGQVSGDTIYF. CDR3 coding DNA: TGTGCCAGCAGTGACCCGGGACAGGTTTCGGGCGACACCATATATTTT. J is TRBJ1-3 and V is TRBV25-1; 8 nucleotides agree with TRBD1. CDR1 is MGHDK, CDR2 SYGVNS, per germline. The CDR3 sequence is 16 residues long. V dropped 3 bases and J dropped 8; count of bases not matched to a gene: 12. The full variable domain, in which reference TRBV25-1 and TRBJ1-3 provide the parts outside the CDR3, is EADIYQTPRYLVIGTGKKITLECSQTMGHDKMYWYQQDPGMELHLIHYSYGVNSTEKGDLSSESTVSRIRTEHFPLTLESARPSHTSQYLCASSDPGQVSGDTIYFGEGSWLTVV.

The chain's CDR3 is CASSTWTGSTNTEAFF. Here the CDR3 DNA reads TGCGCCAGCAGCACCTGGACAGGGTCGACGAACACTGAAGCTTTCTTT. This rearrangement joins TRBV5-1 to TRBJ1-1; 8 bases are shared with TRBD1. Germline CDR1 SGHRS, CDR2 YFSETQ. Trimming cost V 4 bases and J 1 base; bases outside gene matches: 9. The CDR3 covers 16 residues.

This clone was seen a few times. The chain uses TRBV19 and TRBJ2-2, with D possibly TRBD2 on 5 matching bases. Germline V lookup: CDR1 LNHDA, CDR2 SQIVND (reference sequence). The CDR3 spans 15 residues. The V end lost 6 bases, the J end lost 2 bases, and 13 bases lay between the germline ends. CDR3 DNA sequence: TGTGCCAGTAGCCCCCCCGGACTCAACACCGGGGAGCTGTTTTTT. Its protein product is CASSPPGLNTGELFF.

CDR3 sequence: CASTSIRGGPSYEQYF. The CDR3 DNA sequence: TGTGCCAGCACCAGCATAAGGGGGGGGCCCTCCTACGAGCAGTACTTC. The chain recombines TRBV3-1 (or the pseudogene TRBV3-2) with TRBJ2-7; tentatively, D is TRBD2 (7 bases). This CDR3 spans 16 amino acids. Germline-derived CDR1 and CDR2 are LGHDT and YNNKEL (reference sequence). The V end was cut by 7 bases, the J end by 0 bases, with 19 bases between.

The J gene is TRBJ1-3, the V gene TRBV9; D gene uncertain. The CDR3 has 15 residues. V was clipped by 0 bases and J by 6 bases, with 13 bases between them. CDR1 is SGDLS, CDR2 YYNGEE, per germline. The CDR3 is CASSVGSGEENTIYF. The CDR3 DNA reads TGTGCCAGCAGCGTAGGGTCCGGGGAGGAAAACACCATATATTTT.

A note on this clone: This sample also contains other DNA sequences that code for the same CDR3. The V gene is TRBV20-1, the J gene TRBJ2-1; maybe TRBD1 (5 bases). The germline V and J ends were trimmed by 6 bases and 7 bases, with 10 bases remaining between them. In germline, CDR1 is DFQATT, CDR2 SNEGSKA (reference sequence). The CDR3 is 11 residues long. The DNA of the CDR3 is TGCAGTGCCAATCAGGGTAATGAGCAGTTCTTC. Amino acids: CSANQGNEQFF.